This TCR beta chain was documented in a study of tumor-infiltrating lymphocytes in primary liver carcinoma. Looking at the study overall: Productive TCRbeta read counts per sample ran from roughly 3.5 to 7 million and were similar across tissue types.

Starting material of around 490 ng total RNA yielded TCR beta cDNA via a constant-region primer. Three-round nested multiplex PCR performed with slightly modified ARM-PCR produced the TCR beta libraries. TRBV1-TRBV30 forward primers paired with a C-beta reverse primer drove the first two PCR rounds, roughly 9 cycles each. TCRdb passed the multiplex PCR reads through MiXCR, listing each CDR3 protein once. The repertoire holds about 200,000 distinct CDR3 sequences, with 65% as singletons. V dropped 2 bases and J dropped 7 bases, with 9 bases sitting between them. The CDR3 has 13 amino acids. Germline V CDR1 and CDR2: WNHNN, SYGVQD (reference sequence). Note on this clonotype: Possible read error: a much larger clone is one base away. This is likely a read error, given that the CDR3 carries no conserved phenylalanine or tryptophan at its end.

Germline DNA was also extracted, while the blood RNA originated from unsorted whole blood. The source is a woman aged 60-75 years with primary liver carcinoma and hepatitis B virus infection. The J gene is TRBJ2-1, the V gene TRBV10-1; tentative D call: TRBD2 (5 bases). Sequenced sample: peripheral blood. The CDR3 region is CASSENGENEQFI. DNA for the CDR3: TGCGCCAGCAGTGAGAATGGGGAGAATGAGCAGTTCATC.